The rows below give T cell receptor beta chains drawn from one sample of a study of T-cell memory formation after mild COVID-19. TCRdb reprocessed the 5' RACE reads via MiXCR and lists one record per CDR3 protein. Here the sample spans about 350,000 distinct CDR3 sequences, approximately 15% being singletons. The sample was PBMCs or a T cell subset sorted from them (not recorded which). These receptors were obtained from a man aged 18 to 30 who had mild COVID-19 (a few samples of this study predate the infection). Cell type and time point are not known. The CDR3 runs from the conserved cysteine through the conserved F or W. A D gene is named only where the DNA matches it firmly. Not all rows give a size; the values are once, few, many and, for expanded clones, a class.

V,size,J,D,DNA,CDR3
TRBV3-1,many,TRBJ2-1,NA,TGTGCCAGCAGCCGACTGTGGGACACCCACTACAATGAGCAGTTCTTC,CASSRLWDTHYNEQFF
TRBV7-9,few,TRBJ1-1,NA,TGTGCCAGCAGCTTATTAGGGCAGTGGGAAGAAGCTTTCTTT,CASSLLGQWEEAFF
TRBV5-6,NA,TRBJ2-7,TRBD2,TGTGCCAGCAGCTTTACTAGCGATTCCTACGAGCAGTACTTC,CASSFTSDSYEQYF
TRBV5-4,few,TRBJ2-1,NA,TGTGCCAGCAGCTTGGCCTCAGGGGTTGTGGATGAGCAGTTCTTC,CASSLASGVVDEQFF
TRBV12-3/TRBV12-4,few,TRBJ1-6,TRBD1,TGTGCCAGCCGAAAAACAGGGGATTCACCCCTCCACTTT,CASRKTGDSPLHF
TRBV27,NA,TRBJ2-7,NA,TGTGCCAGCAAGGCCCACCAGGCGGCCACCTACGAGCAGTACTTC,CASKAHQAATYEQYF
TRBV10-3,few,TRBJ2-2,NA,TGTGCCATCAGCCAGCCCTCGGGCACCGGGGAGCTGTTTTTT,CAISQPSGTGELFF
TRBV5-1,few,TRBJ2-5,TRBD2,TGCGCCAGCAGCTGGCGAGCGGGGGGAAGGGAGACCCAGTACTTC,CASSWRAGGRETQYF
TRBV7-3,NA,TRBJ2-2,NA,TGTGCCAGCAACGGGGGTCCGAACACCGGGGAGCTGTTTTTT,CASNGGPNTGELFF
TRBV7-9,NA,TRBJ2-3,TRBD1,TGTGCCAGCACCGGACAGGGGAGCACAGATACGCAGTATTTT,CASTGQGSTDTQYF
TRBV2,few,TRBJ1-2,NA,TGTGCCAGCAGTGAACCCCCGCAGGGGTTGAATGGCTACACCTTC,CASSEPPQGLNGYTF
TRBV7-8,few,TRBJ2-1,TRBD2,TGTGCCAGCATCAAACCACGACTGGCGACTAGCGGGGTCGACAATGAGCAGTTCTTC,CASIKPRLATSGVDNEQFF
TRBV28,few,TRBJ2-2,NA,TGTGCCAGCAGTTTATGGGGGAGACGGTCGGGCGGGGAGCTGTTTTTT,CASSLWGRRSGGELFF